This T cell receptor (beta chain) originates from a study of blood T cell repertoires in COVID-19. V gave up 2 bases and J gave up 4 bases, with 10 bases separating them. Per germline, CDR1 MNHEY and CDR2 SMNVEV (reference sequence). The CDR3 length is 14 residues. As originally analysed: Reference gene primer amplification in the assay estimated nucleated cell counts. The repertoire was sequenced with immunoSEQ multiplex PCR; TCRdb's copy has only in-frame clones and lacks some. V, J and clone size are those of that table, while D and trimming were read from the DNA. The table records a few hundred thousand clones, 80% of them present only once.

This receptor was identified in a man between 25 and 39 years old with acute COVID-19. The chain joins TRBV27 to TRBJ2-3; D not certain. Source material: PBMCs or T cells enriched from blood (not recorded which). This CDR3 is CASSLVVQSDTQYF. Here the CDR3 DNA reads TGTGCCAGCAGTTTAGTGGTGCAGTCAGATACGCAGTATTTT.